The 20 T cell receptor beta chains below come from one sample, sequenced in a study of T cell clonotyping in hematopoietic cell transplantation. Described time point: recipient sample about 28 days before transplant, after cytoreduction. Sequencing was performed with immunoSEQ multiplex PCR; in TCRdb, only in-frame clones are kept and a portion is missing. The repertoire consists of fewer than 50,000 clones, with approximately 90% occurring once and the leading ten covering 5.9%. The sequences come from peripheral blood mononuclear cells, collected before stem cell transplant. These receptors were obtained from a man aged 55 to 70 with biphenotypic leukemia. Some clones in this sample may be carry-over from other donors' samples.

V and J are TRBV28 and TRBJ2-2; 8 bases align to TRBD2. Per the germline V gene, CDR1 is MDHEN and CDR2 is SYDVKM. The V segment lost 6 bases and the J segment 1 base; nucleotides outside the gene matches: 7. This CDR3 has 16 residues. This chain's CDR3 is CASRPPSGGNTGELFF. CDR3 nucleotide sequence: TGTGCCAGCAGGCCCCCGAGCGGGGGGAACACCGGGGAGCTGTTTTTT.

This clone occurred a few times. The chain couples TRBV4-1 to TRBJ2-2; D not certain. V was cut by 2 bases and J by 7 bases, with 20 bases left in between. Per germline, CDR1 MGHRA and CDR2 YSYEKL. This CDR3 has 17 residues. The DNA for the CDR3 is TGCGCCAGCAGCCAACTGGGGTGGCAGTCCCTGGGCGGGGAGCTGTTTTTT. This sequence encodes CASSQLGWQSLGGELFF.

The rearrangement links TRBV5-1 to TRBJ1-2; D gene ambiguous. CDR1 is SGHRS and CDR2 is YFSETQ in the germline V gene. The CDR3 has 14 amino acids. Trimming left V 3 bases short and J 3 bases short, with 12 bases between. CDR3 sequence reads: CASSWEGMDYGYTF. CDR3 nucleotides: TGCGCCAGCAGCTGGGAGGGAATGGACTATGGCTACACCTTC.

The chain recombines TRBV28 with TRBJ2-3; TRBD1 aligns across 8 bases. Germline V gene lookup returns CDR1 MDHEN and CDR2 SYDVKM. V lost 3 bases, J lost 3 bases, and 5 bases stayed unmatched. CDR3 length: 15 residues. CDR3 in DNA: TGTGCCAGCAGTTTGTCAGGGGGCTGGACAGATACGCAGTATTTT. Translation gives CASSLSGGWTDTQYF.

This chain connects TRBV6-1 to TRBJ1-2; the D gene is possibly TRBD1 (6 bases). The germline CDR1 and CDR2 sequences are MNHNS and SASEGT. The V end lost 5 bases, the J end lost 4 bases, and 14 bases lay between the germline ends. This CDR3 has 14 amino acids. The CDR3 DNA is TGTGCCAGCAGTACACAACAGGGACCCTATGGCTACACCTTC. It specifies CASSTQQGPYGYTF.

The chain carries TRBV5-4 and TRBJ1-1; 12 bases are a match to TRBD1. This CDR3 comprises 16 residues. V trimming: 6 bases; J trimming: 2 bases; junction bases outside the gene matches: 8. The germline V gene encodes CDR1 SGHNT and CDR2 YYREEE (reference sequence). This CDR3 is CASTRGQGAVNTEAFF. CDR3 nucleotides: TGTGCCAGCACCCGGGGACAGGGGGCGGTAAACACTGAAGCTTTCTTT.

V is TRBV19 and J is TRBJ2-4; TRBD1 matches at 8 bases. V lost 6 bases to trimming and J lost 9 bases; unmatched junction nucleotides: 7. Germline lookup yields CDR1 LNHDA and CDR2 SQIVND (reference sequence). The CDR3 spans 13 residues. For the CDR3, the DNA is TGTGCCAGTAGGGACAGGGAGGCGATCATTCAGTACTTC. Translated: CASRDREAIIQYF. Full variable domain (remainder filled in from reference TRBV19 and TRBJ2-4): DGGITQSPKYLFRKEGQNVTLSCEQNLNHDAMYWYRQDPGQGLRLIYYSQIVNDFQKGDIAEGYSVSREKKESFPLTVTSAQKNPTAFYLCASRDREAIIQYFGAGTRLSVL.

The chain recombines TRBV6-5 with TRBJ2-7; no clear D gene. The CDR3 runs to 13 residues. The germline CDR1 and CDR2 sequences are MNHEY and SVGAGI. V dropped 4 bases and J dropped 3 bases, with 10 bases sitting between them. The DNA of the CDR3 is TGTGCCAGCAGTTCCAGTCTAGTCTACGAGCAGTACTTC. This sequence encodes CASSSSLVYEQYF.

This sequence joins TRBV10-3 and TRBJ2-1; D tentatively reads TRBD1 or TRBD2 (5 bases each). The CDR3 consists of 17 residues. Germline V gene data show CDR1 as ENHRY and CDR2 as SYGVKD. Between the trimmed V and J ends, which lost 6 bases and 5 bases, there was a span of 23 bases. This CDR3 is CAIRAVGTPGSNNEQFF. Written as DNA, the CDR3 is TGTGCCATCAGGGCCGTAGGGACCCCAGGCAGCAACAATGAGCAGTTCTTC.

The V gene is TRBV9, the J gene TRBJ2-1; 7 positions match TRBD2. This CDR3 spans 16 amino acids. V lost 0 bases and J lost 5; bases outside the gene matches: 8. Germline V gives CDR1 SGDLS, CDR2 YYNGEE. Written as DNA, the CDR3 is TGTGCCAGCAGCGTAGGTGGGGGAGGGCCCCACAATGAGCAGTTCTTC. Its translation: CASSVGGGGPHNEQFF.

Only one count was recorded for this clone. The chain is built from TRBV30 and TRBJ2-7, with 9 bases aligning to TRBD2. Germline trimming cut 2 bases from V and 2 bases from J; bases unmatched to any gene: 1. This CDR3 is 13 amino acids long. Germline values: CDR1 GTSNPN, CDR2 SVGIG (reference sequence). The CDR3: CAWSIAGAYEQYF. The CDR3 DNA reads as TGTGCCTGGAGTATAGCGGGGGCCTACGAGCAGTACTTC.

This clone occurred a few times. The V gene is TRBV30, the J gene TRBJ2-7, with 7 bases that match TRBD2. The CDR3 runs 13 residues. The junction had 5 bases not matched to a gene; V was cut back by 2 bases and J by 4 bases. Germline CDR1 and CDR2: GTSNPN and SVGIG (reference sequence). This chain's CDR3 is CAWSPSGDYEQYF. The CDR3, as DNA: TGTGCCTGGAGTCCTAGCGGAGATTACGAGCAGTACTTC.

V and J are TRBV19 and TRBJ1-1; possible D gene TRBD1, 5 bases. Germline assignment: CDR1 LNHDA and CDR2 SQIVND (reference sequence). Between the trimmed V and J ends, which lost 2 bases and 5 bases, there was a span of 15 bases. The CDR3 spans 15 residues. In DNA, the CDR3 is TGTGCCAGTAGTATATTAGGGGCTAGAGGAACTGAAGCTTTCTTT. Translating it yields CASSILGARGTEAFF.

The V and J genes are TRBV7-2 and TRBJ2-7, with 12 bases aligning to TRBD2. V shed 3 bases, J shed 2 bases, and the junction held 2 bases outside the gene matches. Per germline, CDR1 SGHTA and CDR2 FQGNSA. The CDR3 is made up of 15 amino acids. The CDR3 protein is CASSFWTSGTYEQYF. CDR3 bases: TGTGCCAGCAGCTTCTGGACTAGCGGGACCTACGAGCAGTACTTC.

The chain joins TRBV7-8 to TRBJ2-1; D gene ambiguous. V was shortened by 1 base and J by 8 bases, with 12 bases between the two germline ends. The CDR3 is made up of 14 amino acids. Germline CDR1 SGHVS, CDR2 FQNEAQ. CDR3 sequence reads: CASSLVFSFDEQFF. The CDR3 nucleotides read TGTGCCAGCAGCTTAGTTTTTTCGTTCGATGAGCAGTTCTTC. Drawing the rest from reference TRBV7-8 and TRBJ2-1, the complete variable domain is GAGVSQSPRYKVAKRGQDVALRCDPISGHVSLFWYQQALGQGPEFLTYFQNEAQLDKSGLPSDRFFAERPEGSVSTLKIQRTQQEDSAVYLCASSLVFSFDEQFFGPGTRLTVL.

The count of this clone is one. The chain joins TRBV6-6 to TRBJ2-1; D may correspond to TRBD1 or TRBD2 (5 bases each). Trimming removed 2 bases at V and 6 bases at J, with 11 bases between. This CDR3 spans 14 amino acids. Germline-derived CDR1 and CDR2 are MNHNY and SVGAGI (reference sequence). CDR3 in amino acids: CASSYGDPSNEQFF. In DNA form, the CDR3 reads TGTGCCAGCAGTTACGGGGACCCATCCAATGAGCAGTTCTTC.

V gene TRBV7-3 combines with J gene TRBJ2-3; D is ambiguous. This CDR3 has 15 amino acids. Germline V CDR1 and CDR2: SGHTA, FQGTGA. The V and J ends lost 5 bases and 2 bases respectively, with 14 bases between them. CDR3 amino acids: CASSPLGVSTDTQYF. The CDR3, as DNA: TGTGCCAGCAGCCCCCTTGGAGTATCCACAGATACGCAGTATTTT.

The gene calls are TRBV30 and TRBJ1-4; D is perhaps TRBD1 (5 bases). Germline V gene data show CDR1 as GTSNPN and CDR2 as SVGIG (reference sequence). V lost 4 bases, J lost 8 bases, and 20 bases lay in between. CDR3 length: 15 residues. Written as DNA, the CDR3 is TGTGCCTGGACGAAACGACAGTCCCTATTCGAAAAACTGTTTTTT. Translation: CAWTKRQSLFEKLFF.

This clone has a single count. J is TRBJ2-5 and V is TRBV19; TRBD1 matches 10 bases. Germline CDR1 is LNHDA and CDR2 is SQIVND (reference sequence). After removal of 5 bases from V and 0 bases from J, the junction contained 3 bases not matched to a gene. The CDR3 is made up of 15 amino acids. The CDR3 protein is CASSSGTGDQETQYF. DNA for the CDR3: TGTGCCAGTAGTTCTGGGACAGGGGACCAAGAGACCCAGTACTTC.

The rearrangement uses TRBV7-9 and TRBJ1-1, with 7 bases fitting TRBD1. The V gene's germline CDR1 is SEHNR and CDR2 FQNEAQ (reference sequence). The CDR3 covers 16 residues. Losses at the gene ends were 6 bases for V and 3 bases for J; bases not matched to a gene: 13. The CDR3 region is CASRSSPTGRDTEAFF. The CDR3 region has the DNA TGTGCCAGCAGGTCTAGTCCGACAGGGAGGGACACTGAAGCTTTCTTT.